One sample yielded the 7 T cell receptor beta chains listed below, sequenced in a study of T cell responses to AZD1222 COVID-19 vaccine. Sequencing used immunoSEQ multiplex PCR; TCRdb keeps in-frame clones, though not all of them. Of 55,000 to 85,000 clones listed, around 84% were seen once; the top ten hold over 7.5%. The material sequenced was peripheral blood, taken on day 0 of AZD1222 vaccination. The receptors stem from an adult in good health.

This chain uses TRBV7-6 with TRBJ1-2; D is undetermined. The CDR3 is 15 amino acids. Germline lookup yields CDR1 SGHVS and CDR2 FNYEAQ. V lost 5 bases to trimming and J lost 7 bases, with 20 bases between them. CDR3 in amino acids: CASSDLTSDAFGYTF. The CDR3, as DNA: TGTGCCAGCAGCGATCTCACGTCGGATGCCTTTGGCTACACCTTC.

The chain combines TRBV2 with TRBJ1-2; TRBD1 might be the D (5 bases). Germline assignment: CDR1 SNHLY and CDR2 FYNNEI. The V end lost 6 bases, the J end lost 4 bases, and 15 bases lay between the germline ends. The CDR3 sequence is 14 residues long. The CDR3 coding sequence is TGTGCCAGCAGGGGGGTTAAAGTGAGCTATGGCTACACCTTC. Translation gives CASRGVKVSYGYTF.

The V and J genes are TRBV28 and TRBJ1-2; the D is unclear. The ends were cut back, 3 bases at V and 8 bases at J, with 10 bases in the middle. There are 12 residues in the CDR3. Germline CDR1 reads MDHEN; CDR2 reads SYDVKM. CDR3 protein: CASSLDSSGYTF. CDR3 nucleotide sequence: TGTGCCAGCAGTTTGGACTCGTCAGGCTACACCTTC.

The genes are TRBV30 and TRBJ1-2; TRBD1 is a possible D gene (5 bases). Trimming cost V 0 bases and J 5 bases, with 13 bases left between them. CDR1 GTSNPN and CDR2 SVGIG come from the germline V gene (reference sequence). This CDR3 is built from 14 residues. The CDR3 nucleotides read TGTGCCTGGAGTGTACGGGGGAAGGGGTATGGCTACACCTTC. Its protein product is CAWSVRGKGYGYTF.

The CDR3 DNA reads as TGTGCCAGCAGCGACGGACAGGGGGCGAGCTATGGCTACACCTTC. This codes for CASSDGQGASYGYTF. This chain uses TRBV6-2 or TRBV6-3 with TRBJ1-2, with 11 positions matching TRBD1. V was pared by 6 bases and J by 4 bases, with 7 bases of the junction left unmatched. The CDR3 contains 15 residues. Germline CDR1 MNHEY, CDR2 SVGEGT.

The V and J genes are TRBV5-1 and TRBJ1-6; possible D gene TRBD1, 5 bases. Between the trimmed V and J ends, which lost 5 bases and 10 bases, there was a span of 19 bases. Germline-derived CDR1 and CDR2 are SGHRS and YFSETQ. The CDR3 totals 15 residues. CDR3 DNA: TGCGCCAGCAGTCTTTTGGGGGTAGAAGAATCACCCCTCCACTTT. The encoded protein is CASSLLGVEESPLHF.

This chain joins TRBV7-9 and TRBJ2-5; 9 positions match TRBD1. J lost 5 bases, V lost 5 bases, and 9 bases had no gene match. The CDR3 consists of 15 residues. Germline values: CDR1 SEHNR, CDR2 FQNEAQ (reference sequence). This CDR3 reads CASSPRDRARETQYF. The DNA of the CDR3 is TGTGCCAGCAGCCCCCGGGACAGGGCGAGGGAGACCCAGTACTTC.